The TCR beta chain described here comes from a study of blood T cells in healthy people across ages. Primers used in a second PCR of about 7 to 12 cycles were a sample-barcoded 5' primer and a J-beta primer mix. TCRdb reprocessed the 5' RACE reads with MiXCR, giving one entry per CDR3 protein. The table shows around 970,000 distinct CDR3 sequences, with roughly 51% occurring only once. Germline-derived CDR1 and CDR2 are ENHRY and SYGVKD. This CDR3 is built from 13 residues. With 4 bases removed from V and 4 bases from J, the gap between germline ends came to 10 bases. There are many counts of this clonotype.

This sequence originates from a woman aged 60-75 years in good health. J is TRBJ2-5 and V is TRBV10-3, with D tentatively TRBD1 (6 bases). Sequenced sample: blood. This CDR3 is CAISGQVGETQYF. The CDR3 nucleotides are TGTGCCATCAGTGGACAGGTTGGAGAGACCCAGTACTTC.